These 22 T cell receptor beta chains were all obtained from the same sample, sequenced in a study of blood T cell repertoires in COVID-19. Assay used: immunoSEQ multiplex PCR; TCRdb lists only in-frame clones, some missing. Among nearly 350,000 clones listed, about four fifths were seen once. The sample was peripheral blood. The receptor set was obtained from a man aged 30 to 39 with active or convalescent COVID-19.

The rearrangement links TRBV3-1 (or the pseudogene TRBV3-2) to TRBJ2-7; D might be TRBD1 (5 bases). CDR1 and CDR2 from the germline V gene are LGHDT and YNNKEL (reference sequence). The CDR3 has 16 amino acids. V was cut by 0 bases and J by 1 base, with 13 bases left in between. The CDR3 coding sequence is TGTGCCAGCAGCCAAGAGAGGACAACAGCGTCCTACGAGCAGTACTTC. This encodes CASSQERTTASYEQYF.

This clone was counted a single time. The chain has TRBV5-8 and TRBJ2-5, with TRBD1 identical over 7 bases. Germline CDR1 is SGHTS and CDR2 is YDEGEE. This CDR3 region has 17 residues. The ends lost 0 bases at V and 4 bases at J; junction bases unmatched: 12. The CDR3 DNA sequence: TGTGCCAGCAGCTTGGTAACAGGGGATTTAAGGCGAGAGACCCAGTACTTC. Its protein product is CASSLVTGDLRRETQYF.

This chain joins TRBV15 and TRBJ2-5; TRBD2 matches 10 bases. There are 19 residues in the CDR3. Germline V gene data show CDR1 as LNHNV and CDR2 as YYDKDF (reference sequence). The trim removed 0 bases at V and 4 bases at J, leaving 14 bases unmatched. The CDR3 protein is CATSRDRGLAGVHLETQYF. The CDR3 coding sequence is TGTGCCACCAGCAGAGATCGAGGTCTAGCGGGGGTGCACCTAGAGACCCAGTACTTC.

The CDR3 coding sequence is TGTGCCACCAGTGCAGTCGCCTATAATTCACCCCTCCACTTT. Translating it yields CATSAVAYNSPLHF. This rearrangement joins TRBV15 to TRBJ1-6, with D hard to call. The germline V gene has CDR1 LNHNV and CDR2 YYDKDF (reference sequence). The CDR3 runs to 14 residues. Trimming cost V 6 bases and J 2 bases, with 8 bases left between them.

The chain combines TRBV6-2 or TRBV6-3 with TRBJ2-3; TRBD1 might be the D (5 bases). V was clipped by 4 bases and J by 2 bases, with 10 bases between them. The germline V gene encodes CDR1 MNHEY and CDR2 SVGEGT. The CDR3 totals 14 residues. The CDR3 loop reads CASSWGVPTDTQYF. In nucleotides, the CDR3 is TGTGCCAGCAGTTGGGGCGTCCCCACAGATACGCAGTATTTT.

V gene TRBV6-1 combines with J gene TRBJ2-2; D is undetermined. V was shortened by 1 base and J by 5 bases, with 11 bases between the two germline ends. Per the germline V gene, CDR1 is MNHNS and CDR2 is SASEGT. This CDR3 is 15 amino acids long. CDR3 nucleotides: TGTGCCAGCAGTGAAGAGGCTAGTGGGACCGGGGAGCTGTTTTTT. Translated: CASSEEASGTGELFF.

This chain links TRBV5-8 with TRBJ1-1; 11 bases match TRBD1. The V gene's germline CDR1 is SGHTS and CDR2 YDEGEE. The CDR3 has 17 residues. Trimming took 4 bases from V and 1 from J; bases not matched to a gene: 9. CDR3 in amino acids: CASSKGQGVTPNTEAFF. The CDR3 DNA sequence: TGTGCCAGCAGCAAGGGACAGGGGGTTACCCCGAACACTGAAGCTTTCTTT.

The chain has TRBV7-2 and TRBJ2-3, with D tentatively TRBD1 (6 bases). The CDR3 spans 12 residues. From germline, CDR1 is SGHTA and CDR2 FQGNSA. The V gene lost 5 bases and the J gene lost 6 bases, with 9 bases spanning the gap. CDR3 region: CASSPGVDTQYF. CDR3 bases: TGTGCCAGCAGCCCAGGGGTGGATACGCAGTATTTT.

The chain is built from TRBV11-3 and TRBJ1-5; no clear D. This CDR3 spans 15 amino acids. Looked up from germline, CDR1 is SGHNT and CDR2 is YENEEA. V was trimmed by 6 bases and J by 2 bases, leaving 14 bases between them. The CDR3 loop reads CASSLRGCGNQPQHF. The DNA of the CDR3 is TGTGCCAGCAGTCTGCGGGGTTGTGGCAATCAGCCCCAGCATTTT.

This clone was observed once. V gene TRBV7-9 combines with J gene TRBJ2-2; weak D call: TRBD2 (6 bases). V lost 5 bases and J lost 1, with 8 bases in between. The V gene's germline CDR1 is SEHNR and CDR2 FQNEAQ (reference sequence). This CDR3 is built from 14 residues. CDR3 protein: CASSVSGNTGELFF. CDR3 coding DNA: TGTGCCAGCAGCGTTAGCGGGAACACCGGGGAGCTGTTTTTT.

The V and J genes are TRBV4-1 and TRBJ1-6; D remains ambiguous. The V end lost 1 base, the J end lost 7 bases, and 17 bases lay between the germline ends. The CDR3 length is 17 residues. The germline V gene has CDR1 MGHRA and CDR2 YSYEKL. Written as DNA, the CDR3 is TGCGCCAGCAGCCAAGTGGGCCAGCTTCCTTCGAATTCACCCCTCCACTTT. Its translation is CASSQVGQLPSNSPLHF.

V gene TRBV19 combines with J gene TRBJ2-3, with a weak D call TRBD1 (6 bases). Trimming took off 3 bases at V and 6 bases at J, with 13 bases between the two ends. The CDR3 sequence is 14 residues long. Germline CDR1 reads LNHDA; CDR2 reads SQIVND (reference sequence). The CDR3 DNA reads TGTGCCAGTAGTATGGGTCAGGGGTGCGATACGCAGTATTTT. Translated: CASSMGQGCDTQYF.

The gene calls are TRBV3-1 (or the pseudogene TRBV3-2) and TRBJ2-2, with 14 positions matching TRBD2. The CDR3 extends over 19 amino acids. Per the germline V gene, CDR1 is LGHDT and CDR2 is YNNKEL (reference sequence). With V trimmed by 3 bases and J by 4 bases, 10 bases remained unmatched. CDR3 protein: CASSQGGTSGSVGTGELFF. Written as DNA, the CDR3 is TGTGCCAGCAGCCAGGGGGGGACTAGCGGGAGCGTGGGCACCGGGGAGCTGTTTTTT.

The J gene is TRBJ2-7, the V gene TRBV19; tentative D call: TRBD2 (6 bases). The V gene lost 3 bases and the J gene lost 3 bases, with 12 bases spanning the gap. Germline V gene sequence: CDR1 LNHDA, CDR2 SQIVND (reference sequence). This CDR3 is built from 14 residues. CDR3 protein: CASSMSGVGYEQYF. Here the CDR3 DNA reads TGTGCCAGTAGTATGTCGGGAGTAGGCTACGAGCAGTACTTC.

In this sample, this clone turned up a few times. The genes are TRBV6-6 and TRBJ1-2, with D tentatively TRBD1 (5 bases). Trimming took 6 bases from V and 6 from J, leaving 20 bases between them. CDR3 length equals 15 residues. Germline CDR1 MNHNY, CDR2 SVGAGI (reference sequence). In nucleotides, the CDR3 is TGTGCCAGCAGCCTAATGCGGGACTCCCGGGATGGCTACACCTTC. Translation: CASSLMRDSRDGYTF.

J is TRBJ1-5 and V is TRBV4-1; D not resolved. The CDR3 is 15 amino acids. V lost 0 bases, J lost 3 bases, and 9 bases lay in between. Germline V gene lookup returns CDR1 MGHRA and CDR2 YSYEKL. CDR3 sequence: CASSQEFTSNQPQHF. The DNA for the CDR3 is TGCGCCAGCAGCCAAGAGTTCACATCCAATCAGCCCCAGCATTTT.

The chain links TRBV6-6 to TRBJ1-5; D not resolved. This CDR3 has 14 amino acids. Per the germline V gene, CDR1 is MNHNY and CDR2 is SVGAGI (reference sequence). Trimming removed 4 bases from V and 6 bases from J, with 13 bases in between. CDR3 region: CASSLEGEGQPQHF. The CDR3 bases are TGTGCCAGCAGTTTAGAAGGAGAGGGTCAGCCCCAGCATTTT.

The chain combines TRBV3-1 (or the pseudogene TRBV3-2) with TRBJ2-7; the D gene is possibly TRBD1 (5 bases). CDR1 is LGHDT, CDR2 YNNKEL, per germline (reference sequence). The length of the CDR3 is 15 residues. The V gene lost 0 bases and the J gene lost 4 bases, with 13 bases spanning the gap. The CDR3 reads CASSQDPGPGYEQYF. Written as DNA, the CDR3 is TGTGCCAGCAGCCAAGATCCAGGGCCCGGGTACGAGCAGTACTTC.

The J gene is TRBJ2-1, the V gene TRBV7-9, with 9 nucleotides matching TRBD2. This CDR3 region has 15 residues. Germline CDR1 SEHNR, CDR2 FQNEAQ (reference sequence). With V trimmed by 5 bases and J by 8 bases, 10 bases remained unmatched. CDR3 nucleotides: TGTGCCAGCAGCCACTTTAGCGGGACTAGCCATGAGCAGTTCTTC. Translation: CASSHFSGTSHEQFF.

The chain uses TRBV5-4 and TRBJ2-2; weak D call: TRBD2 (5 bases). The CDR3 has 14 residues. The V and J ends lost 0 bases and 7 bases respectively, with 10 bases between them. CDR1 SGHNT and CDR2 YYREEE come from the germline V gene (reference sequence). CDR3 sequence reads: CASSLGGQVGELFF. DNA of the CDR3: TGTGCCAGCAGCTTGGGAGGGCAAGTCGGGGAGCTGTTTTTT.

V and J are TRBV29-1 and TRBJ2-2, with TRBD2 as a possible D gene (6 bases). Per the germline V gene, CDR1 is SQVTM and CDR2 is ANQGSEA. Deletions cut 7 bases from V and 5 bases from J, with 14 bases between. This CDR3 is built from 13 residues. DNA of the CDR3: TGCAGCGGGTGGGAGGTGGGGACCGGGGAGCTGTTTTTT. Translation gives CSGWEVGTGELFF.

This clone was recorded only once. This chain joins TRBV4-1 and TRBJ2-3; 9 bases map to TRBD2. The trim removed 0 bases at V and 7 bases at J, leaving 8 bases unmatched. The CDR3 totals 16 residues. Germline V CDR1 and CDR2: MGHRA, YSYEKL. DNA of the CDR3: TGCGCCAGCAGCCAAGAAGGTGGCGGGGGGGAGAATACGCAGTATTTT. Its translation is CASSQEGGGGENTQYF.